Described below is a single T cell receptor beta chain sequence and its context. The same CDR3 is also encoded by other DNA sequences in this sample. V was clipped by 3 bases and J by 7 bases; unmatched bases: 10. The CDR3 contains 17 residues. Germline V gene lookup returns CDR1 LGHNA and CDR2 YSLEER. The record originates from a study of cytomegalovirus exposure and HLA in healthy donors. Primers: 60 Vbeta forward and 13 Jbeta reverse. Measured with immunoSEQ multiplex PCR; TCRdb has only the in-frame clones, and not every one. The data show about 98,000 clones, about three quarters seen once. Sequenced input: PBMCs. This rearrangement joins TRBV4-3 to TRBJ2-1; 12 positions agree with TRBD2. The sequence was obtained from a man in his forties in good health and CMV-seronegative. Here the CDR3 DNA reads TGCGCCAGCAGCCAGGGGCTGACTAGCGGGGGCGGGAATGAGCAGTTCTTC. Encoded protein: CASSQGLTSGGGNEQFF.